Sequencing of this T cell receptor beta chain was carried out in a study of cytomegalovirus exposure and HLA in healthy donors. Study-wide context: Approximately 80 million unique TCRs, all from HLA-typed donors, were included in an early release of the data.

Points from the study as a whole: TCR beta V segments were, for the most part, productive about 90% or about 30% of the time in an earlier analysis. In a later analysis, donors in an Asian-associated ancestry cluster reportedly had fewer N-insertions in productive TCRs than the cohort mean.

The sample holds a few counts of this clone. Its specificity is unknown. V gave up 6 bases and J gave up 0 bases; unmatched junction bases: 2. Per the germline V gene, CDR1 is MNHNS and CDR2 is SASEGT. This CDR3 has 14 amino acids. Both 60 Vbeta primers and 13 Jbeta primers went into the PCR. As originally analysed: Later, an analysis found 80 million or so unique TCR beta chains, and about 10 million of these were shared. Assay: immunoSEQ multiplex PCR; the TCRdb copy retains only in-frame clones and omits some. V, J and clone size are those of that table, while D and trimming were read from the DNA. The sample yields 120,000 or so clones, roughly 80% seen once.

Sequenced material: PBMCs. This TCR was recovered from a man aged 35 to 55 in good health and CMV-seronegative. The chain links TRBV6-1 to TRBJ2-7; 10 nucleotides align to TRBD1. CDR3 amino acids: CASRGQGSSYEQYF. The CDR3 coding sequence is TGTGCCAGCAGGGGACAGGGGAGCTCCTACGAGCAGTACTTC.